Reported below is one T cell receptor beta chain. Sequenced by immunoSEQ multiplex PCR; TCRdb stores in-frame clones only, minus some. This table holds some 79,000 clones, about nine tenths found once. The record originates from a study of technical replicates of blood from a handful of donors. Germline V gene lookup returns CDR1 LGHNA and CDR2 YNFKEQ. The trim removed 0 bases at V and 1 base at J, leaving 2 bases unmatched. This CDR3 contains 16 residues. The chain has TRBV4-2 and TRBJ2-3; 9 bases are a match to TRBD2. The origin of this receptor is a human donor in good health. Some clones in this sample may be carry-over from other donors' samples. Sequencing was performed on T cells isolated from PBMCs. The CDR3 reads CASSQEGGRGTDTQYF. The CDR3 bases are TGTGCCAGCAGCCAAGAGGGCGGGAGGGGCACAGATACGCAGTATTTT.